Listed below are T cell receptor beta chains from one sample, sequenced in a study of T cells in Graves' hyperthyroidism and ophthalmopathy. TCRdb used MiXCR to reprocess the multiplex PCR reads, holding one entry per CDR3 protein. The sample contains around 300,000 distinct CDR3 sequences, approximately 14% of which appear only once. Sequenced: blood. The receptors derive from a middle-aged woman with Graves' hyperthyroidism. The CDR3 runs from the conserved cysteine through the conserved F or W. D genes are given only for firm matches. The listing skips clone size in some rows; elsewhere it reads once, few, many or a size class.

v_call,clone_size,d_call,j_call,cdr3_nt,cdr3_aa
TRBV7-3,-,-,TRBJ1-1,TGTGCCAGCAGCCCTAGACAGGCGAGAACTGAAGCTTTCTTT,CASSPRQARTEAFF
TRBV7-9,few,TRBD1,TRBJ2-7,TGTGCCAGCAGTAAACACCGGGACAGGGGGTTGTCCTCCTACGAGCAGTACTTC,CASSKHRDRGLSSYEQYF
TRBV12-3/TRBV12-4,many,TRBD1,TRBJ1-1,TGTGCCAGCAACCTACAGGGGGCCCTGAACACTGAAGCTTTCTTT,CASNLQGALNTEAFF
TRBV6-1,-,-,TRBJ1-2,TGTGCCAGCAAACTAACAGGGATCGGCTATGGCTACACCTTC,CASKLTGIGYGYTF
TRBV6-1,many,-,TRBJ1-2,TGTGCCAGCAGTGAACTGACACCGAACTATGGCTACACCTTC,CASSELTPNYGYTF
TRBV7-2,many,-,TRBJ1-2,TGTGCCAGCAGCCGTGACAGTGTCTATGGCTACACCTTC,CASSRDSVYGYTF
TRBV11-2,many,TRBD2,TRBJ2-1,TGTGCCAGCAGCTTAACAGCGGGAGGTGCCAATGAGCAGTTCTTC,CASSLTAGGANEQFF
TRBV7-3,once,-,TRBJ2-2,TGTGCCAGCAGCCCCACTGGGGGGCAGTACCTGACCGGGGAGCTGTTTTTT,CASSPTGGQYLTGELFF
TRBV15,few,TRBD1,TRBJ2-2,TGTGCCACCAGCACCGGACAGGGGATCGGCGGGGAGCTGTTTTTT,CATSTGQGIGGELFF
TRBV2,many,-,TRBJ2-5,TGTGCCAGCAGTGGGGGCGTAGAGACCCAGTACTTC,CASSGGVETQYF
TRBV12-3/TRBV12-4,-,TRBD1,TRBJ1-6,TGTGCCAGCAGTCGGGACAGGTCTAATTCACCCCTCCACTTT,CASSRDRSNSPLHF
TRBV2,many,TRBD1,TRBJ2-7,TGTGCCAGCAGTGGGGGACAGTCCTACGAGCAGTACTTC,CASSGGQSYEQYF
TRBV6-1,-,TRBD2,TRBJ2-1,TGTGCCAGCAGAGCTAGCGGGAGATGGGCCTACAATGAGCAGTTCTTC,CASRASGRWAYNEQFF
TRBV7-9,many,-,TRBJ2-7,TGTGCCAGCAGCCCGCCTCGGAGTAGGGGGACATTGGGATACGAGCAGTACTTC,CASSPPRSRGTLGYEQYF
TRBV3-1,many,-,TRBJ1-5,TGTGCCAGCAGCCATGGACCAGGGAATCAGCCCCAGCATTTT,CASSHGPGNQPQHF
TRBV15,many,-,TRBJ1-1,TGTGCCACCAGCAGAGATCGGGGCGCTGAAGCTTTCTTT,CATSRDRGAEAFF
TRBV3-1,-,-,TRBJ2-2,TGTGCCAGCAGCCCCGATTTGACCACCGGGGAGCTGTTTTTT,CASSPDLTTGELFF
TRBV20-1,-,TRBD1,TRBJ1-4,TGCAGTGCTTCACCGGGACAGAATGAAAAACTGTTTTTT,CSASPGQNEKLFF
TRBV2,many,-,TRBJ2-7,TGTGCCAGCAGTGAAGGGGCACGGCCTGGAGAGCAGTACTTC,CASSEGARPGEQYF
TRBV11-3,many,-,TRBJ2-2,TGTGCCAGCAGCTTAGCGTTCGGGGAGCTGTTTTTT,CASSLAFGELFF
TRBV7-2,many,-,TRBJ2-5,TGTGCCAGCAGCTTTAGTTCTCTCCAGGAGACCCAGTACTTC,CASSFSSLQETQYF
TRBV29-1,many,-,TRBJ2-3,TGCAGCGTTGGGATGGCAGGGATCACAGATACGCAGTATTTT,CSVGMAGITDTQYF
TRBV11-3,many,-,TRBJ1-2,TGTGCCAGCAGCCCGGACGGAGGGGATCGCTACACCTTC,CASSPDGGDRYTF
TRBV29-1,few,-,TRBJ2-2,TGCAGCGTTTACTCGACGGGACTGTTTTTT,CSVYSTGLFF
TRBV18,few,-,TRBJ1-5,TGTGCCAGCTCATCCCGGACAGAACTGAATCAGCCCCAGCATTTT,CASSSRTELNQPQHF
TRBV20-1,many,-,TRBJ2-1,TGCAGTGCTAACCGGGACGGAGCCTACAATGAGCAGTTCTTC,CSANRDGAYNEQFF
TRBV10-2,-,TRBD2,TRBJ2-1,TGCGCCAGTTATCCGGGACTAGCGGGAGGTTTGGGTGAGCAGTTCTTC,CASYPGLAGGLGEQFF
TRBV6-1,many,TRBD1,TRBJ2-7,TGTGCCAGCACCACCGGGACAGGATCATCTCGCGAGCAGTACTTC,CASTTGTGSSREQYF
TRBV6-4,-,TRBD1,TRBJ2-7,TGTGCCAGCATCCGACAGGGTACTTTTTACGAGCAGTACTTC,CASIRQGTFYEQYF
TRBV18,-,-,TRBJ2-5,TGTGCCAGCTCACCCGACAGCCGGGGGACCCAGTACTTC,CASSPDSRGTQYF
TRBV19,many,TRBD2,TRBJ2-5,TGTGCCAGTAGTGGAAAAGCGGGAGTAGGGGAGACCCAGTACTTC,CASSGKAGVGETQYF
TRBV19,few,-,TRBJ2-3,TGTGCCAGTAACCTTCGGGGGGCGCTGGGAGCAGATACGCAGTATTTT,CASNLRGALGADTQYF
TRBV28,many,-,TRBJ2-5,TGTGCCAGCAGTTTAGATCGGGAGCTGGAGGAGACCCAGTACTTC,CASSLDRELEETQYF
TRBV29-1,few,TRBD1,TRBJ1-2,TGCAGCGTGGACGCCAGGGACAGATCGAACTATGGCTACACCTTC,CSVDARDRSNYGYTF
TRBV30,few,TRBD2,TRBJ2-1,TGTGCCTGGAGTGGTCTAGCGGGACTCTACAATGAGCAGTTCTTC,CAWSGLAGLYNEQFF
TRBV12-3/TRBV12-4,many,TRBD1,TRBJ1-1,TGTGCCAGTGGACAGGGAAGGACTGAAGCTTTCTTT,CASGQGRTEAFF
TRBV7-6,few,-,TRBJ2-7,TGTGCCGAATCAAGGAGGGACGAGCAGTACTTC,CAESRRDEQYF
TRBV6-1,many,-,TRBJ2-7,TGTGCCAGCAGTGATAACAGGGCCCCAGGGACCTACGAGCAGTACTTC,CASSDNRAPGTYEQYF